The sequence of this T cell receptor beta chain was determined in a study of shared clonotypes between healthy human individuals. Study results and caveats: Relative to memory subsets, naive subsets generally showed larger estimated richness.

V gave up 1 base and J gave up 0 bases; unmatched junction bases: 3. CDR1 is MGHRA, CDR2 YSYEKL, per germline. The CDR3 loop spans 15 amino acids. The authors distributed each subset's genomic DNA evenly over several immunoSEQ plates. Repertoires were generated with immunoSEQ multiplex PCR, while TCRdb's copy carries only in-frame clones and drops some. The table includes 2 million to 2.5 million clones, 93% detected once. In regard to this clone: Its antigen is undetermined.

This clonotype originated in a man between 18 and 35 years old in good health. Some clones in this sample may be carry-over from other donors' samples. Input material: naive CD4+ T cells from PBMCs. Regarding subset: CD45RA+ positively selected. The chain links TRBV4-1 to TRBJ2-7, with 7 bases that match TRBD1. CDR3 in amino acids: CASSQAWDSSYEQYF. The CDR3 nucleotides are TGCGCCAGCAGCCAAGCCTGGGACAGCTCCTACGAGCAGTACTTC.